The 16 T cell receptor beta chains below come from one sample, sequenced in a study of cytomegalovirus exposure and HLA in healthy donors. PCR employed 60 Vbeta and 13 Jbeta primers. Sequencing used immunoSEQ multiplex PCR; TCRdb keeps in-frame clones, though not all of them. The data show more than 200,000 clones, over 60% seen once. Sample: PBMCs. The origin of the receptors is a male donor in good health and CMV-seronegative.

The CDR3 DNA follows: TGTGCCAGCAGCCAAGGTCGTCAGCAGTTCTTC. Residues: CASSQGRQQFF. V and J are TRBV4-2 and TRBJ2-1, with no clear D. V was shortened by 1 base and J by 11 bases, with 6 bases between the two germline ends. Germline-derived CDR1 and CDR2 are LGHNA and YNFKEQ. The CDR3 is 11 amino acids.

J is TRBJ1-1 and V is TRBV5-5, with D perhaps matching TRBD1 (5 bases). Germline V lookup: CDR1 SGHKS, CDR2 YYEKEE (reference sequence). The V gene lost 4 bases and the J gene lost 3 bases, with 13 bases spanning the gap. CDR3 length: 14 residues. This CDR3 reads CASSEPGGHTEAFF. In DNA form, the CDR3 reads TGTGCCAGCAGCGAGCCCGGGGGTCACACTGAAGCTTTCTTT. The whole variable domain, filled in from reference TRBV5-5 and TRBJ1-1, reads DAGVTQSPTHLIKTRGQQVTLRCSPISGHKSVSWYQQVLGQGPQFIFQYYEKEERGRGNFPDRFSARQFPNYSSELNVNALLLGDSALYLCASSEPGGHTEAFFGQGTRLTVV.

The rearrangement uses TRBV6-1 and TRBJ2-1; tentatively, D is TRBD2 (5 bases). V dropped 0 bases and J dropped 9 bases, with 15 bases sitting between them. CDR1 is MNHNS, CDR2 SASEGT, per germline. The CDR3 is 15 amino acids. CDR3 protein: CASSEARRGWGEQFF. CDR3 coding DNA: TGTGCCAGCAGTGAAGCGCGAAGAGGGTGGGGTGAGCAGTTCTTC.

J is TRBJ2-7 and V is TRBV10-3; D gene unclear. V was pared by 3 bases and J by 3 bases, with 6 bases between. The CDR3 length is 12 residues. CDR1 and CDR2 from the germline V gene are ENHRY and SYGVKD. In DNA form, the CDR3 reads TGTGCCATCAGTGAAGTCAGCTACGAGCAGTACTTC. It specifies CAISEVSYEQYF.

This clone came up a few times. The rearrangement uses TRBV7-9 and TRBJ2-3; 10 bases are a match to TRBD1. V gave up 4 bases and J gave up 4 bases; unmatched junction bases: 2. Per the germline V gene, CDR1 is SEHNR and CDR2 is FQNEAQ (reference sequence). The CDR3 consists of 14 residues. The CDR3 reads CASSWGQGPDTQYF. The CDR3, as DNA: TGTGCCAGCAGCTGGGGACAGGGGCCAGATACGCAGTATTTT.

The rearrangement uses TRBV28 and TRBJ1-1, with TRBD1 as a possible D gene (5 bases). The length of the CDR3 is 18 residues. CDR1 and CDR2 (germline): MDHEN, SYDVKM. Trimming took off 4 bases at V and 0 bases at J, with 21 bases between the two ends. The CDR3 spells CASSSAALSDIMNTEAFF. The CDR3 nucleotides are TGTGCCAGCAGTTCCGCCGCACTCTCGGACATCATGAACACTGAAGCTTTCTTT.

This chain joins TRBV4-1 and TRBJ2-5; D not certain. Trimming pared 1 base from V and 0 bases from J, leaving 6 bases between. The CDR3 consists of 14 residues. Per the germline V gene, CDR1 is MGHRA and CDR2 is YSYEKL. CDR3 nucleotide sequence: TGCGCCAGCAGCCAAGGGGCTTACCAAGAGACCCAGTACTTC. It is translated as CASSQGAYQETQYF.

The genes are TRBV7-2 and TRBJ2-1, with 7 bases matching TRBD2. The CDR3 length is 13 residues. V gave up 5 bases and J gave up 8 bases; unmatched junction bases: 6. Germline-derived CDR1 and CDR2 are SGHTA and FQGNSA. CDR3 nucleotide sequence: TGTGCCAGCAGCGGGGGGACTACGTATGAGCAGTTCTTC. Protein sequence: CASSGGTTYEQFF.

This chain joins TRBV2 and TRBJ1-5, with 10 bases aligning to TRBD1. After removal of 5 bases from V and 2 bases from J, the junction contained 6 bases not matched to a gene. The CDR3 is 16 amino acids. The germline CDR1 and CDR2 sequences are SNHLY and FYNNEI. Here the CDR3 DNA reads TGTGCCAGCAGTCGTGGGACAGGGGTCGGCAATCAGCCCCAGCATTTT. This sequence encodes CASSRGTGVGNQPQHF.

This chain connects TRBV4-1 to TRBJ1-2, with D perhaps matching TRBD1 (5 bases). Trimming pared 1 base from V and 0 bases from J, leaving 15 bases between. Germline CDR1 reads MGHRA; CDR2 reads YSYEKL. The CDR3 is made up of 17 amino acids. The CDR3 reads CASSQVDRNPPNYGYTF. The CDR3 nucleotides are TGCGCCAGCAGCCAAGTTGACAGAAACCCACCTAACTATGGCTACACCTTC.

The chain couples TRBV7-9 to TRBJ2-2, with D perhaps TRBD2 (5 bases). Trimming left V 8 bases short and J 1 base short, with 8 bases between. The CDR3 runs 13 residues. Germline values: CDR1 SEHNR, CDR2 FQNEAQ (reference sequence). The CDR3 nucleotides read TGTGCCAGCGGAGGAGGGAACACCGGGGAGCTGTTTTTT. Its protein is CASGGGNTGELFF. The full variable domain, in which reference TRBV7-9 and TRBJ2-2 provide the parts outside the CDR3, is DTGVSQNPRHKITKRGQNVTFRCDPISEHNRLYWYRQTLGQGPEFLTYFQNEAQLEKSRLLSDRFSAERPKGSFSTLEIQRTEQGDSAMYLCASGGGNTGELFFGEGSRLTVL.

The V gene is TRBV7-8, the J gene TRBJ2-1; D is unresolved. Trimming removed 0 bases at V and 7 bases at J, with 10 bases between. CDR1 and CDR2 (germline): SGHVS, FQNEAQ. The CDR3 runs to 14 residues. The CDR3 bases are TGTGCCAGCAGCTTAGCTGGAGAAGGTAATGAGCAGTTCTTC. Its protein product is CASSLAGEGNEQFF.

The chain couples TRBV6-6 to TRBJ1-6, with D uncertain. The V gene lost 7 bases and the J gene lost 7 bases, with 17 bases spanning the gap. The germline gives CDR1 MNHNY, CDR2 SVGAGI (reference sequence). This CDR3 region has 15 residues. CDR3 DNA: TGTGCCAGCATTCGACCCGTGGAGGTGAATTCACCCCTCCACTTT. Translation: CASIRPVEVNSPLHF.

The V call is TRBV4-1, the J call TRBJ2-1, with 13 bases lining up with TRBD2. The CDR3 consists of 16 residues. The V segment lost 0 bases and the J segment 6 bases; nucleotides outside the gene matches: 2. CDR1 MGHRA and CDR2 YSYEKL come from the germline V gene. The CDR3, as DNA: TGCGCCAGCAGCCAAGAAGGACTAGCGGGAGCCAATGAGCAGTTCTTC. Translating it yields CASSQEGLAGANEQFF.

In this sample, this clone turned up many times. The gene calls are TRBV5-6 and TRBJ1-1; 9 bases are shared with TRBD1. Germline V gene lookup returns CDR1 SGHDT and CDR2 YYEEEE. The J segment lost 7 bases and the V segment lost 3 bases, leaving 7 bases of the junction unmatched. The CDR3 is 14 residues long. The CDR3 spells CASSWGTGFVEAFF. DNA for the CDR3: TGTGCCAGCAGCTGGGGGACAGGGTTTGTTGAAGCTTTCTTT.

The gene calls are TRBV7-9 and TRBJ2-5; 7 bases are shared with TRBD2. CDR1 SEHNR and CDR2 FQNEAQ come from the germline V gene (reference sequence). The CDR3 is made up of 15 amino acids. The V gene end was trimmed by 5 bases and the J gene end by 3 bases; junction bases not matched to a gene: 9. The CDR3 protein is CASSLIRLAEETQYF. CDR3 nucleotides: TGTGCCAGCAGCCTAATACGGCTAGCGGAAGAGACCCAGTACTTC. Complete variable domain (other parts from reference TRBV7-9 and TRBJ2-5): DTGVSQNPRHKITKRGQNVTFRCDPISEHNRLYWYRQTLGQGPEFLTYFQNEAQLEKSRLLSDRFSAERPKGSFSTLEIQRTEQGDSAMYLCASSLIRLAEETQYFGPGTRLLVL.